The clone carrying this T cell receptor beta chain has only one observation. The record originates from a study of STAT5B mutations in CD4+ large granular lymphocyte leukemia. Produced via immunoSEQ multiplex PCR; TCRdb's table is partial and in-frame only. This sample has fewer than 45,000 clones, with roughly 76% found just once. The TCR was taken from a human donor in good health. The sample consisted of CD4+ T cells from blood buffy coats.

In DNA form, the CDR3 reads TGCGCCAGCAGCTTCTCAGGGACTTCCACTGAAGCTTTCTTT. It codes for CASSFSGTSTEAFF. The V gene is TRBV5-1, the J gene TRBJ1-1; weak D call: TRBD1 (5 bases). CDR1 and CDR2 from the germline V gene are SGHRS and YFSETQ. The CDR3 is 14 residues long. The V gene lost 2 bases and the J gene lost 4 bases, with 12 bases spanning the gap.